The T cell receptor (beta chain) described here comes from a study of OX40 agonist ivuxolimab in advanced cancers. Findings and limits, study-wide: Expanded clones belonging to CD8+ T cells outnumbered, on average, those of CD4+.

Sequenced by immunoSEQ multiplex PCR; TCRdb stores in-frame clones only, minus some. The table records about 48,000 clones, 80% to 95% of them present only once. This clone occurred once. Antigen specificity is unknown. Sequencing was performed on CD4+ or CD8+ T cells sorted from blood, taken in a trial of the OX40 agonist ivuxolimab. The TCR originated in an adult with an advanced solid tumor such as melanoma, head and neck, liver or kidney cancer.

The CDR3 sequence: CASSLVLGTDTEAFF. CDR3 in DNA: TGCGCCAGCAGCTTGGTTTTGGGTACCGACACTGAAGCTTTCTTT. The V call is TRBV5-1, the J call TRBJ1-1, with D unclear. CDR1 and CDR2 from the germline V gene are SGHRS and YFSETQ. This CDR3 is 15 amino acids long. V gave up 0 bases and J gave up 3 bases, with 12 bases separating them.